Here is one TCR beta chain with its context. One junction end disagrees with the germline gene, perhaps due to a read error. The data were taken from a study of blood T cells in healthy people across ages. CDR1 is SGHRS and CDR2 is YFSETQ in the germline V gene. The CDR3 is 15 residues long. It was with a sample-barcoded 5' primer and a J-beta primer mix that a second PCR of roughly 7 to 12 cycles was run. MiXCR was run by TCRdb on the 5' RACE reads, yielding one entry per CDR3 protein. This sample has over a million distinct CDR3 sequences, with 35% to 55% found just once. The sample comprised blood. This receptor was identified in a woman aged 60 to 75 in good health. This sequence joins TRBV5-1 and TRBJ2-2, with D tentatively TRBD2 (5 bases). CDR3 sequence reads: CASSLGAANTGELFF. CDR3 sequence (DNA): TGTGCCAGCAGCTTGGGAGCCGCGAACACCGGGGAGCTGTTTTTT.